This passage covers 32 T cell receptor beta chains from one sample sequenced in a study of PD-1 blockade in mismatch repair-deficient tumors. The table came from immunoSEQ multiplex PCR; TCRdb's copy has only in-frame clones and leaves some out. The sample lists approximately 120,000 clones, roughly nine tenths occurring once. The sequences come from peripheral blood, collected 44 weeks after starting pembrolizumab. The receptors come from an adult with mismatch repair-deficient cancer.

This clone came up once. This rearrangement joins TRBV11-2 to TRBJ2-1; a weak D match, TRBD2 (5 bases). V shed 5 bases and J shed 0 bases, with 11 bases lying between them. Germline V gene lookup returns CDR1 SGHAT and CDR2 FQNNGV. The CDR3 runs to 15 residues. The CDR3 nucleotides are TGTGCCAGCAGCGCCTCGGGGAGCTCCTACAATGAGCAGTTCTTC. Translating it yields CASSASGSSYNEQFF.

V usage is TRBV5-4 and J usage is TRBJ2-6; D is perhaps TRBD1 or TRBD2 (5 bases each). Per germline, CDR1 SGHNT and CDR2 YYREEE (reference sequence). Deletions cut 9 bases from V and 2 bases from J, with 15 bases between. The CDR3 runs 15 residues. The CDR3 protein is CAIDYWGPGANVLTF. CDR3 nucleotides: TGTGCCATCGACTATTGGGGCCCTGGGGCCAACGTCCTGACTTTC.

The rearrangement joins TRBV30 to TRBJ1-1; no definite D call. V was pared by 5 bases and J by 6 bases, with 13 bases between. The V gene's germline CDR1 is GTSNPN and CDR2 SVGIG (reference sequence). The CDR3 is 12 residues long. CDR3 sequence (DNA): TGTGCCTGGGTTGGTTATGCGGCTGAAGCTTTCTTT. It yields the protein CAWVGYAAEAFF.

The rearrangement uses TRBV19 and TRBJ1-2; D unresolved. V shed 4 bases and J shed 2 bases, with 14 bases lying between them. The CDR3 length is 15 residues. The germline gives CDR1 LNHDA, CDR2 SQIVND (reference sequence). This CDR3 is CASSTLRGANYGYTF. The CDR3 coding sequence is TGTGCCAGTAGTACCCTCCGCGGAGCCAACTATGGCTACACCTTC.

V and J are TRBV5-1 and TRBJ2-2; 8 bases align to TRBD1. The CDR3 consists of 15 residues. V was clipped by 2 bases and J by 7 bases; unmatched bases: 7. Looked up from germline, CDR1 is SGHRS and CDR2 is YFSETQ. CDR3 nucleotide sequence: TGCGCCAGCAGCTTAAACAGGGGGAGTTTCGGGGAGCTGTTTTTT. Encoded protein: CASSLNRGSFGELFF.

Remarks on this clone: Different DNA sequences within this sample yield the same CDR3. The chain links TRBV5-1 to TRBJ2-1, with a weak D call TRBD1 (6 bases). Germline V lookup: CDR1 SGHRS, CDR2 YFSETQ. V lost 3 bases, J lost 2 bases, and 6 bases lay in between. The CDR3 extends over 13 amino acids. The CDR3 loop reads CASSSGAYNEQFF. CDR3 nucleotide sequence: TGCGCCAGCAGCTCAGGGGCCTACAATGAGCAGTTCTTC. Filled out from reference TRBV5-1 and TRBJ2-1, the complete variable domain reads KAGVTQTPRYLIKTRGQQVTLSCSPISGHRSVSWYQQTPGQGLQFLFEYFSETQRNKGNFPGRFSGRQFSNSRSEMNVSTLELGDSALYLCASSSGAYNEQFFGPGTRLTVL.

This sequence joins TRBV7-2 and TRBJ2-7; tentative D call: TRBD1 (6 bases). This CDR3 comprises 13 residues. Trimming stripped 4 bases from V and 3 bases from J, with 10 bases between. The germline V gene encodes CDR1 SGHTA and CDR2 FQGNSA. The CDR3 nucleotides are TGTGCCAGCAGCTCCGGACAGATCTACGAGCAGTACTTC. Translating gives CASSSGQIYEQYF.

This clone was seen only once. This chain links TRBV2 with TRBJ1-4; D is perhaps TRBD1 (5 bases). The length of the CDR3 is 14 residues. The germline V gene has CDR1 SNHLY and CDR2 FYNNEI. Trimming removed 3 bases at V and 7 bases at J, with 12 bases between. CDR3: CASSDASGIEKLFF. CDR3 DNA: TGTGCCAGCAGTGATGCGTCAGGGATTGAAAAACTGTTTTTT.

This chain connects TRBV21-1 to TRBJ2-7; the listed D gene, TRBD1, was not tested against the DNA. TRBV21-1 is an annotated pseudogene. CDR3 length: 15 residues. DNA of the CDR3: TGTGCCAGCAGCTCTCCCCCGGGACACCTCTACGAGCAGTACTTC. Amino acid sequence: CASSSPPGHLYEQYF.

CDR3 nucleotide sequence: TGTGCCAGCAGCCCTAGGAGGGGTGACGGAAACACTGAAGCTTTCTTT. The encoded protein is CASSPRRGDGNTEAFF. This sequence joins TRBV11-2 and TRBJ1-1; weak D call: TRBD1 (5 bases). CDR3 length equals 16 residues. With 5 bases removed from V and 2 bases from J, the gap between germline ends came to 18 bases. The germline V gene has CDR1 SGHAT and CDR2 FQNNGV.

The chain joins TRBV5-4 to TRBJ2-7; no firm D call. The CDR3 consists of 13 residues. CDR1 and CDR2 from the germline V gene are SGHNT and YYREEE (reference sequence). V was shortened by 0 bases and J by 0 bases, with 4 bases between the two germline ends. The CDR3 region is CASSLGSSYEQYF. CDR3 coding DNA: TGTGCCAGCAGCTTGGGCAGCTCCTACGAGCAGTACTTC. The entire variable domain, with the rest obtained from reference TRBV5-4 and TRBJ2-7, is as follows: ETGVTQSPTHLIKTRGQQVTLRCSSQSGHNTVSWYQQALGQGPQFIFQYYREEENGRGNFPPRFSGLQFPNYSSELNVNALELDDSALYLCASSLGSSYEQYFGPGTRLTVT.

V is TRBV27 and J is TRBJ2-7; D unclear. The V end lost 3 bases, the J end lost 6 bases, and 12 bases lay between the germline ends. Germline loops: CDR1 MNHEY, CDR2 SMNVEV (reference sequence). This CDR3 is built from 13 residues. Here the CDR3 reads CASSLGARAEQYF. The CDR3 DNA follows: TGTGCCAGCAGTTTGGGTGCCCGGGCCGAGCAGTACTTC.

V is TRBV6-1 and J is TRBJ2-1; tentative D call: TRBD1 (5 bases). Germline V gene sequence: CDR1 MNHNS, CDR2 SASEGT. CDR3 length: 13 amino acids. Trimming left V 7 bases short and J 7 bases short, with 14 bases between. CDR3: CASTGRALNEQFF. DNA of the CDR3: TGTGCCAGCACCGGCAGGGCCTTGAATGAGCAGTTCTTC.

A few counts support this clone. The chain joins TRBV10-3 to TRBJ2-3; TRBD1 is a possible D gene (5 bases). The germline gives CDR1 ENHRY, CDR2 SYGVKD. The CDR3 runs to 13 residues. Trimming stripped 5 bases from V and 0 bases from J, with 6 bases between. The DNA for the CDR3 is TGTGCCATCAGTCGACAGAGCACAGATACGCAGTATTTT. As protein: CAISRQSTDTQYF.

In its sample, this clone was seen once. The chain recombines TRBV6-6 with TRBJ2-1; 9 nucleotides align to TRBD2. Germline CDR1 MNHNY, CDR2 SVGAGI (reference sequence). V shed 1 base, J shed 8 bases, and the junction held 3 bases outside the gene matches. The CDR3 consists of 14 residues. CDR3 sequence reads: CASSYYSGSYEQFF. CDR3 bases: TGTGCCAGCAGTTACTATAGCGGGAGCTATGAGCAGTTCTTC.

The chain joins TRBV2 to TRBJ2-1; TRBD2 matches 11 bases. With 6 bases clipped from V and 8 bases from J, the junction kept 9 bases outside the gene matches. The germline V gene has CDR1 SNHLY and CDR2 FYNNEI. The CDR3 totals 15 residues. CDR3 loop: CASRTSGSYPDEQFF. CDR3 DNA sequence: TGTGCCAGCAGAACTAGCGGGAGTTATCCGGATGAGCAGTTCTTC.

The chain has TRBV28 and TRBJ2-2, with D hard to call. V gave up 9 bases and J gave up 5 bases, with 13 bases separating them. Germline CDR1 is MDHEN and CDR2 is SYDVKM. The length of the CDR3 is 13 residues. As DNA, the CDR3 is TGTGCCAGTCACCGCCCGTTGACCGGGGAGCTGTTTTTT. This gives the protein CASHRPLTGELFF.

Comment on this clone: An end of the junction does not agree with germline; a read error may underlie this. The gene calls are TRBV6-1 and TRBJ2-7, with 7 bases lining up with TRBD1. This CDR3 has 13 amino acids. Germline CDR1 MNHNS, CDR2 SASEGT. The CDR3 here is CASREDRVGEQYF. CDR3 in DNA: TGTGCCAGCAGAGAAGACAGGGTCGGCGAGCAGTACTTC.

The rearrangement uses TRBV6-5 and TRBJ1-2, with TRBD1 identical over 10 bases. Trimming took 10 bases from V and 7 from J; bases not matched to a gene: 9. The CDR3 is made up of 13 amino acids. The germline V gene encodes CDR1 MNHEY and CDR2 SVGAGI. CDR3 in DNA: TGTGCCACCAAAAGGACAGGGGGAGGTGGCTACACCTTC. It specifies CATKRTGGGGYTF.

This sequence joins TRBV28 and TRBJ2-1; a possible D gene is TRBD2 (7 bases). This CDR3 contains 22 residues. Trimming took 6 bases from V and 4 from J, leaving 37 bases between them. CDR1 and CDR2 (germline): MDHEN, SYDVKM. In nucleotides, the CDR3 is TGTGCCAGCAGCCCTAGGTTTGCGAGACCCGCGGAGAGGGGGGGGTTTTACAATGAGCAGTTCTTC. Translated: CASSPRFARPAERGGFYNEQFF.

This chain links TRBV20-1 with TRBJ2-5, with D hard to call. CDR1 and CDR2 (germline): DFQATT, SNEGSKA (reference sequence). The CDR3 sequence is 11 residues long. Trimming stripped 4 bases from V and 5 bases from J, with 8 bases between. This chain's CDR3 is CSAKVGETQYF. The CDR3 nucleotides are TGCAGTGCTAAGGTGGGGGAGACCCAGTACTTC.

The J gene is TRBJ2-1, the V gene TRBV11-1; 9 bases map to TRBD1. Looked up from germline, CDR1 is SGHAT and CDR2 is FQDESV (reference sequence). The V gene end was trimmed by 5 bases and the J gene end by 5 bases; junction bases not matched to a gene: 10. This CDR3 contains 16 residues. The CDR3 reads CASSPNRGPGHNEQFF. The CDR3 DNA reads TGTGCCAGCAGCCCTAACAGGGGGCCCGGACACAATGAGCAGTTCTTC.

This chain links TRBV2 with TRBJ2-7; 7 bases are a match to TRBD2. The CDR3 consists of 12 residues. The germline CDR1 and CDR2 sequences are SNHLY and FYNNEI. Losses at the gene ends were 9 bases for V and 3 bases for J; bases not matched to a gene: 5. CDR3 amino acids: CASSKRDYEQYF. As DNA, the CDR3 is TGTGCCAGTAGCAAGCGGGACTACGAGCAGTACTTC.

CDR3 DNA sequence: TGTGCCAGCAGTTACTTAGCGCCAGGCTCCTACAATGAGCAGTTCTTC. It codes for CASSYLAPGSYNEQFF. The chain links TRBV6-5 to TRBJ2-1; D may be TRBD2 (5 bases). The CDR3 has 16 amino acids. Trimming shortened V by 1 base and J by 0 bases, and 10 bases separated the two germline ends. Germline CDR1 and CDR2: MNHEY and SVGAGI.

V is TRBV7-9 and J is TRBJ2-1; TRBD2 aligns across 11 bases. The V gene's germline CDR1 is SEHNR and CDR2 FQNEAQ (reference sequence). CDR3 length: 15 amino acids. The J segment lost 5 bases and the V segment lost 8 bases, leaving 8 bases of the junction unmatched. The CDR3 region is CASDELTSGDNEQFF. DNA of the CDR3: TGTGCCAGCGACGAACTGACTAGCGGGGACAATGAGCAGTTCTTC.

The V gene is TRBV21-1, the J gene TRBJ2-3; no check of the table's D call, TRBD2, against the DNA was made. TRBV21-1 is given as a pseudogene. The CDR3 sequence is 17 residues long. CDR3 nucleotides: TGTGCCAGCAGCAAAGGGGCGGGACTAACCAGAGCAGATACGCAGTATTTT. It codes for CASSKGAGLTRADTQYF.

The chain couples TRBV11-2 to TRBJ1-3; a possible D gene is TRBD1 (5 bases). Trimming left V 5 bases short and J 2 bases short, with 19 bases between. This CDR3 spans 17 amino acids. Looked up from germline, CDR1 is SGHAT and CDR2 is FQNNGV. CDR3 amino acids: CASSDLTREGAGNTIYF. DNA of the CDR3: TGTGCCAGCAGCGATTTAACCAGGGAGGGAGCTGGAAACACCATATATTTT.

The V gene is TRBV12-5, the J gene TRBJ2-7; the match to TRBD1 covers 9 bases. CDR1 is LGHNT and CDR2 is FRNRAP in the germline V gene. The CDR3 runs to 14 residues. Germline trimming cut 4 bases from V and 3 bases from J; bases unmatched to any gene: 4. The CDR3 nucleotides read TGTGCTAGTGGTTCTGGGACAGGGTTCTACGAGCAGTACTTC. It encodes CASGSGTGFYEQYF.

The gene calls are TRBV6-5 and TRBJ2-2, with D unresolved. V shed 5 bases and J shed 5 bases, with 12 bases lying between them. Germline CDR1 and CDR2: MNHEY and SVGAGI. This CDR3 region has 14 residues. CDR3 amino acids: CASSLSTFTGELFF. CDR3 in DNA: TGTGCCAGCAGTCTTTCGACATTTACCGGGGAGCTGTTTTTT.

This clone has just one count. The chain combines TRBV4-2 with TRBJ2-2; D ambiguous. Germline V gene lookup returns CDR1 LGHNA and CDR2 YNFKEQ. V was shortened by 2 bases and J by 5 bases, with 3 bases between the two germline ends. The CDR3 runs to 12 residues. Here the CDR3 DNA reads TGTGCCAGCAGCCAACTTACCGGGGAGCTGTTTTTT. As protein: CASSQLTGELFF.

V gene TRBV5-4 combines with J gene TRBJ1-2; the match to TRBD1 covers 9 bases. The germline CDR1 and CDR2 sequences are SGHNT and YYREEE (reference sequence). V lost 4 bases, J lost 5 bases, and 3 bases stayed unmatched. The CDR3 consists of 13 residues. In DNA form, the CDR3 reads TGTGCCAGCAGCAGACAGGGGGTTTATGGCTACACCTTC. Encoded protein: CASSRQGVYGYTF.

The CDR3 sequence: CASSITRTSLSWGLTEAFF. The CDR3 DNA is TGTGCCAGTAGTATTACTCGCACATCTCTCTCCTGGGGGTTGACTGAAGCTTTCTTT. V usage is TRBV19 and J usage is TRBJ1-1, with D maybe TRBD1 (5 bases). Per the germline V gene, CDR1 is LNHDA and CDR2 is SQIVND (reference sequence). The CDR3 is made up of 19 amino acids. Trimming took 3 bases from V and 5 from J, leaving 28 bases between them.